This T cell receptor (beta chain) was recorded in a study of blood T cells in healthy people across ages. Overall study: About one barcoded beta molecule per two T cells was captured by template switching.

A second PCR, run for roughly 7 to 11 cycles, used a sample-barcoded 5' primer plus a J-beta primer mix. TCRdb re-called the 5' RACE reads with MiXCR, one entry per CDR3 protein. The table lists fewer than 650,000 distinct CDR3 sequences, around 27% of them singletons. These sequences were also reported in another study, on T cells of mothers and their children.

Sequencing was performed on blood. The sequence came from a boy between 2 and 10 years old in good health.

CDR3: CSVARASGSYEQYF. The CDR3 bases are TGCAGCGTCGCGAGGGCTAGCGGTTCCTACGAGCAGTACTTC. The chain has TRBV29-1 and TRBJ2-7, with 7 bases that match TRBD2. Germline V gene data show CDR1 as SQVTM and CDR2 as ANQGSEA. J was trimmed by 1 base and V by 6 bases; bases with no gene match: 9. This CDR3 comprises 14 residues.